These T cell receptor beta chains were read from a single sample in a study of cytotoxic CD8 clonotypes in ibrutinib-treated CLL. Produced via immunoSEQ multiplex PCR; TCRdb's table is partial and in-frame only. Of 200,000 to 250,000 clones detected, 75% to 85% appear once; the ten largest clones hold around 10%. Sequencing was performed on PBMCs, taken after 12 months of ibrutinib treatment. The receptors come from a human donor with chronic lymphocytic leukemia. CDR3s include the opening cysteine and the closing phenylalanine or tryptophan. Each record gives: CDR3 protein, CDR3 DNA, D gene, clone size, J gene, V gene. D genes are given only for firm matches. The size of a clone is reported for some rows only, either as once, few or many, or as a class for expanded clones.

cdr3_aa: CASSLRRGGNTEAFF
cdr3_nt: TGTGCCAGCAGCCTTCGGCGGGGGGGGAACACTGAAGCTTTCTTT
d_call: -
clone_size: -
j_call: TRBJ1-1
v_call: TRBV11-2

cdr3_aa: CASSLGTGGSNLEQYF
cdr3_nt: TGCGCCAGCAGCTTGGGTACAGGGGGCAGTAATCTCGAGCAGTACTTC
d_call: TRBD1
clone_size: -
j_call: TRBJ2-7
v_call: TRBV5-1

cdr3_aa: CASSQASLGGELFF
cdr3_nt: TGCGCCAGCAGCCAAGCCAGCTTGGGAGGGGAGCTGTTTTTT
d_call: -
clone_size: -
j_call: TRBJ2-2
v_call: TRBV4-1

cdr3_aa: CASSPNTDTQYF
cdr3_nt: TGTGCCAGCTCACCTAACACAGATACGCAGTATTTT
d_call: -
clone_size: -
j_call: TRBJ2-3
v_call: TRBV18

cdr3_aa: CASSLSGNNQPQHF
cdr3_nt: TGTGCCAGCAGCTTAAGTGGAAACAATCAGCCCCAGCATTTT
d_call: -
clone_size: many
j_call: TRBJ1-5
v_call: TRBV7-9

cdr3_aa: CASSEAGQGGNYGYTF
cdr3_nt: TGTGCCAGCAGTGAAGCGGGACAGGGGGGGAACTATGGCTACACCTTC
d_call: TRBD1
clone_size: -
j_call: TRBJ1-2
v_call: TRBV2

cdr3_aa: CSVVRDTYEQYF
cdr3_nt: TGCAGCGTTGTCCGGGACACCTACGAGCAGTACTTC
d_call: -
clone_size: -
j_call: TRBJ2-7
v_call: TRBV29-1

cdr3_aa: CASSPPEGFPYEQYF
cdr3_nt: TGTGCCAGCTCGCCTCCCGAGGGATTCCCCTACGAGCAGTACTTC
d_call: -
clone_size: -
j_call: TRBJ2-7
v_call: TRBV18

cdr3_aa: CASSLEGGGYTF
cdr3_nt: TGTGCCAGCAGCTTGGAGGGTGGTGGCTACACCTTC
d_call: -
clone_size: -
j_call: TRBJ1-2
v_call: TRBV7-2

cdr3_aa: CASSFAPSGANNEQFF
cdr3_nt: TGCGCCAGCAGCTTTGCTCCTAGCGGGGCAAACAATGAGCAGTTCTTC
d_call: TRBD2
clone_size: -
j_call: TRBJ2-1
v_call: TRBV5-1

cdr3_aa: CASSFLAGQETQYF
cdr3_nt: TGTGCCAGCAGCTTTCTAGCGGGGCAAGAGACCCAGTACTTC
d_call: TRBD2
clone_size: few
j_call: TRBJ2-5
v_call: TRBV7-2

cdr3_aa: CASSSQLEQYF
cdr3_nt: TGTGCCAGCAGCTCCCAGCTCGAGCAGTACTTC
d_call: -
clone_size: once
j_call: TRBJ2-7
v_call: TRBV7-8

cdr3_aa: CASSQGGFLRGRQTQYF
cdr3_nt: TGCGCCAGCAGCCAAGGAGGTTTTCTTAGGGGGAGGCAGACCCAGTACTTC
d_call: -
clone_size: -
j_call: TRBJ2-5
v_call: TRBV4-1

cdr3_aa: CASRDRPSTEAFF
cdr3_nt: TGTGCCAGCAGGGACAGGCCTAGCACTGAAGCTTTCTTT
d_call: TRBD1
clone_size: -
j_call: TRBJ1-1
v_call: TRBV27

cdr3_aa: CASSLGTRKAFF
cdr3_nt: TGTGCCAGCAGTTTAGGGACTCGCAAAGCTTTCTTT
d_call: -
clone_size: once
j_call: TRBJ1-1
v_call: TRBV6-1

cdr3_aa: CASSLSQGPEAFF
cdr3_nt: TGTGCCAGCAGTTTATCACAGGGTCCTGAAGCTTTCTTT
d_call: -
clone_size: -
j_call: TRBJ1-1
v_call: TRBV27

cdr3_aa: CASSLGGGQDYGYTF
cdr3_nt: TGTGCCAGCAGCTTAGGCGGTGGACAGGACTATGGCTACACCTTC
d_call: TRBD1
clone_size: -
j_call: TRBJ1-2
v_call: TRBV7-9

cdr3_aa: CASSLAGRAETQYF
cdr3_nt: TGTGCCAGCAGCTTAGCAGGGAGGGCGGAGACCCAGTACTTC
d_call: TRBD2
clone_size: -
j_call: TRBJ2-5
v_call: TRBV5-8

cdr3_aa: CASSEGDSYEKLFF
cdr3_nt: TGTGCCAGCAGTGAGGGTGACAGCTATGAAAAGCTGTTTTTT
d_call: -
clone_size: -
j_call: TRBJ1-4
v_call: TRBV6-4

cdr3_aa: CASSPTAGIYNEQFF
cdr3_nt: TGCGCCAGCAGCCCGACAGCGGGAATATACAATGAGCAGTTCTTC
d_call: TRBD2
clone_size: -
j_call: TRBJ2-1
v_call: TRBV5-1

cdr3_aa: CASSLLAGGPNEQFF
cdr3_nt: TGCGCCAGCAGCTTACTAGCGGGAGGGCCCAATGAGCAGTTCTTC
d_call: TRBD2
clone_size: -
j_call: TRBJ2-1
v_call: TRBV5-1

cdr3_aa: CASSLDSGMNTEAFF
cdr3_nt: TGTGCCAGCAGTTTGGACTCGGGAATGAACACTGAAGCTTTCTTT
d_call: -
clone_size: -
j_call: TRBJ1-1
v_call: TRBV27

cdr3_aa: CASREGDPANEQYF
cdr3_nt: TGTGCCAGCAGGGAGGGGGACCCGGCGAATGAGCAGTACTTC
d_call: -
clone_size: once
j_call: TRBJ2-7
v_call: TRBV2

cdr3_aa: CASTPGGTDAYEQYF
cdr3_nt: TGTGCCAGCACCCCAGGTGGGACAGACGCCTACGAGCAGTACTTC
d_call: TRBD1
clone_size: -
j_call: TRBJ2-7
v_call: TRBV27

cdr3_aa: CASSIGLLNTEAFF
cdr3_nt: TGTGCCAGTAGTATTGGGCTATTGAACACTGAAGCTTTCTTT
d_call: -
clone_size: -
j_call: TRBJ1-1
v_call: TRBV19

cdr3_aa: CASGGKTQYF
cdr3_nt: TGTGCCAGCGGGGGAAAGACCCAGTACTTC
d_call: -
clone_size: -
j_call: TRBJ2-5
v_call: TRBV6-5

cdr3_aa: CASSLGTSYRTGELFF
cdr3_nt: TGCGCCAGCAGCTTGGGAACCTCGTACCGCACCGGGGAGCTGTTTTTT
d_call: -
clone_size: -
j_call: TRBJ2-2
v_call: TRBV5-1

cdr3_aa: CASSLAGGSDNEQFF
cdr3_nt: TGTGCCAGCAGCTTAGCGGGGGGGAGCGACAATGAGCAGTTCTTC
d_call: TRBD2
clone_size: -
j_call: TRBJ2-1
v_call: TRBV5-6

cdr3_aa: CASSSGDYLTRTDEQFF
cdr3_nt: TGTGCCAGCAGCTCGGGGGACTACCTGACCCGGACCGATGAGCAGTTCTTC
d_call: TRBD2
clone_size: -
j_call: TRBJ2-1
v_call: TRBV7-6

cdr3_aa: CASSQDKWGDRGSYNEQFF
cdr3_nt: TGCGCCAGCAGCCAAGATAAGTGGGGGGATAGGGGCTCCTACAATGAGCAGTTCTTC
d_call: -
clone_size: -
j_call: TRBJ2-1
v_call: TRBV4-1

cdr3_aa: CASSPRMDLGTDTQYF
cdr3_nt: TGTGCCAGCAGCCCTCGTATGGACCTCGGCACAGATACGCAGTATTTT
d_call: -
clone_size: -
j_call: TRBJ2-3
v_call: TRBV7-9

cdr3_aa: CASSQAGGNEQFF
cdr3_nt: TGCGCCAGCAGCCAAGCAGGGGGGAATGAGCAGTTCTTC
d_call: -
clone_size: -
j_call: TRBJ2-1
v_call: TRBV4-1

cdr3_aa: CASSLFGYEQYF
cdr3_nt: TGTGCCAGCAGCTTGTTCGGGTACGAGCAGTACTTC
d_call: -
clone_size: -
j_call: TRBJ2-7
v_call: TRBV5-6

cdr3_aa: CASKGRGISYEQYF
cdr3_nt: TGTGCCAGCAAGGGCAGGGGGATCTCCTACGAGCAGTACTTC
d_call: TRBD1
clone_size: -
j_call: TRBJ2-7
v_call: TRBV11-1

cdr3_aa: CASSVPGQGRDEQFF
cdr3_nt: TGTGCCAGCAGCGTGCCGGGACAGGGGCGGGATGAGCAGTTCTTC
d_call: TRBD1
clone_size: -
j_call: TRBJ2-1
v_call: TRBV9

cdr3_aa: CASSAEHGWKFF
cdr3_nt: TGTGCCAGCAGCGCTGAACACGGGTGGAAGTTCTTC
d_call: -
clone_size: -
j_call: TRBJ2-1
v_call: TRBV9

cdr3_aa: CASSLSGWVATATNEKLFF
cdr3_nt: TGTGCCAGCAGCTTGTCAGGGTGGGTTGCGACTGCAACTAATGAAAAACTGTTTTTT
d_call: -
clone_size: -
j_call: TRBJ1-4
v_call: TRBV7-6

cdr3_aa: CASSQVELLSSEQFF
cdr3_nt: TGCGCCAGCAGCCAAGTGGAACTACTTTCTAGTGAGCAGTTCTTC
d_call: -
clone_size: -
j_call: TRBJ2-1
v_call: TRBV4-1

cdr3_aa: CASSLANQPQHF
cdr3_nt: TGTGCCAGCAGCTTAGCTAATCAGCCCCAGCATTTT
d_call: -
clone_size: -
j_call: TRBJ1-5
v_call: TRBV7-9

cdr3_aa: CASSLPGQTNTGELFF
cdr3_nt: TGCGCCAGCAGCTTGCCGGGACAAACGAACACCGGGGAGCTGTTTTTT
d_call: -
clone_size: -
j_call: TRBJ2-2
v_call: TRBV5-1

cdr3_aa: CASSTYSGGIDQPQHF
cdr3_nt: TGTGCCAGTAGTACCTACTCAGGGGGCATCGATCAGCCCCAGCATTTT
d_call: TRBD1
clone_size: -
j_call: TRBJ1-5
v_call: TRBV19